Presented here are 27 T cell receptor beta chains from one specimen sequenced in a study of human T cells and chemical hapten exposure. TCRdb analysed the RACE reads with MiXCR anew, one entry per CDR3 protein. The sample holds almost 40,000 distinct CDR3 sequences, more than 8% seen once. Time point denoted: patch test 3, about 24 weeks after DPC sensitization. Treatment reported: therapeutic diphenylcyclopropenone sensitization with weekly scalp DPC. Before extraction, the whole blood was not fractionated, and total RNA was taken from it. The sequences come from whole blood, collected in connection with sensitization to the hapten diphenylcyclopropenone (DPC). These TCRs come from a man aged 50-60 years with alopecia areata. Some clones in this sample may be carry-over from other donors' samples.

This clonotype was counted ten times or more. The rearrangement joins TRBV7-9 to TRBJ1-2; D gene uncertain. The CDR3 loop spans 12 amino acids. V was cut by 5 bases and J by 8 bases, with 12 bases left in between. The germline CDR1 and CDR2 sequences are SEHNR and FQNEAQ (reference sequence). The CDR3 nucleotides read TGTGCCAGCAGCCCGCATCTTGGCGGCTACACCTTC. It is translated as CASSPHLGGYTF.

This clonotype showed up many times. CDR3 protein: CASSTGGTNEKLFF. DNA for the CDR3: TGCGCCAGCAGTACAGGGGGCACTAATGAAAAACTGTTTTTT. This chain uses TRBV10-2 with TRBJ1-4; 9 bases agree with TRBD1. V gave up 5 bases and J gave up 2 bases; unmatched junction bases: 0. CDR1 WSHSY and CDR2 SAAADI come from the germline V gene. The CDR3 sequence is 14 residues long.

This clonotype has at least ten counts. V and J are TRBV11-2 and TRBJ2-7; 7 positions match TRBD1. V was clipped by 5 bases and J by 3 bases; unmatched bases: 10. Germline CDR1 SGHAT, CDR2 FQNNGV. The CDR3 is 15 residues long. The DNA for the CDR3 is TGTGCCAGCAGCCGCTACAGGGGACCCGACTACGAGCAGTACTTC. Translated, it gives CASSRYRGPDYEQYF.

The chain is built from TRBV28 and TRBJ2-1; 7 bases are shared with TRBD1. The CDR3 runs to 14 residues. Germline CDR1 MDHEN, CDR2 SYDVKM. Trimming at V came to 7 bases and at J to 2 bases, leaving 5 bases not matched to a gene. The CDR3 here is CASTRQGPYNEQFF. The DNA for the CDR3 is TGTGCCAGCACCCGACAGGGACCCTACAATGAGCAGTTCTTC.

This clonotype has at least ten counts. The chain joins TRBV19 to TRBJ1-5; maybe TRBD1 (5 bases). Germline CDR1 LNHDA, CDR2 SQIVND (reference sequence). The CDR3 is made up of 15 amino acids. V lost 3 bases, J lost 1 base, and 10 bases lay in between. CDR3 DNA: TGTGCCAGTAGTATGCAGACAGTCAGCAATCAGCCCCAGCATTTT. This sequence encodes CASSMQTVSNQPQHF.

This sequence joins TRBV28 and TRBJ1-5, with 7 bases matching TRBD1. Per germline, CDR1 MDHEN and CDR2 SYDVKM. Trimming at V came to 1 base and at J to 4 bases, leaving 13 bases not matched to a gene. The CDR3 spans 18 residues. As DNA, the CDR3 is TGTGCCAGCAGTTTATATTGGAGAAGGCCAGGGGGAAATCAGCCCCAGCATTTT. It codes for CASSLYWRRPGGNQPQHF.

This clonotype was observed many times. V is TRBV12-3 or TRBV12-4 and J is TRBJ2-2; D remains unclear. This CDR3 is 13 amino acids long. Trimming cost V 5 bases and J 3 bases, with 7 bases left between them. CDR3 nucleotides: TGTGCCAGCAGTGGCAGTGACACCGGGGAGCTGTTTTTT. Its translation is CASSGSDTGELFF.

This clonotype showed up many times. This sequence joins TRBV27 and TRBJ2-1; 7 bases line up with TRBD1. In germline, CDR1 is MNHEY, CDR2 SMNVEV (reference sequence). This CDR3 contains 16 residues. V lost 5 bases, J lost 0 bases, and 7 bases stayed unmatched. The CDR3 protein is CASSEVGDSSYNEQFF. CDR3 sequence (DNA): TGTGCCAGCAGTGAAGTGGGGGACAGCTCCTACAATGAGCAGTTCTTC.

At least ten counts were recorded for this clonotype. CDR3 DNA sequence: TGTGCCAGCAGTTTCCGTTACCCCGGGAACTCTGGGGCCAACGTCCTGACTTTC. Residues: CASSFRYPGNSGANVLTF. The gene calls are TRBV27 and TRBJ2-6, with TRBD2 as a possible D gene (5 bases). Trimming took 3 bases from V and 0 from J, leaving 15 bases between them. The CDR3 has 18 amino acids. Germline V gene lookup returns CDR1 MNHEY and CDR2 SMNVEV (reference sequence).

This clonotype was observed many times. This rearrangement joins TRBV6-6 to TRBJ2-5; TRBD2 agrees at 7 bases. Germline CDR1 MNHNY, CDR2 SVGAGI (reference sequence). The junction had 2 bases not matched to a gene; V was cut back by 2 bases and J by 2 bases. The CDR3 has 14 amino acids. The CDR3 protein is CASSYASGQETQYF. The CDR3 nucleotides are TGTGCCAGCAGTTACGCTAGCGGACAAGAGACCCAGTACTTC.

V and J are TRBV5-1 and TRBJ2-3, with a weak D call TRBD1 (6 bases). V was pared by 0 bases and J by 0 bases, with 11 bases between. This CDR3 is built from 16 residues. Germline V gene data show CDR1 as SGHRS and CDR2 as YFSETQ. CDR3 in DNA: TGCGCCAGCAGCTTGGTGGGGGCGCGGAGCACAGATACGCAGTATTTT. It translates to CASSLVGARSTDTQYF.

V is TRBV10-3 and J is TRBJ1-4; the D is unclear. The CDR3 covers 14 residues. Germline V gene lookup returns CDR1 ENHRY and CDR2 SYGVKD. Deletions cut 4 bases from V and 8 bases from J, with 14 bases between. CDR3 in DNA: TGTGCCATCAGTGTCCAGGAACGAGGGGAAAAACTGTTTTTT. Protein sequence: CAISVQERGEKLFF.

This clonotype was seen a handful of times. V and J are TRBV29-1 and TRBJ2-5; D gene ambiguous. The V gene's germline CDR1 is SQVTM and CDR2 ANQGSEA. With 3 bases removed from V and 3 bases from J, the gap between germline ends came to 14 bases. The CDR3 covers 14 residues. In DNA, the CDR3 is TGCAGCGTTGACTCGCGGAGTTTGAAAGAGACCCAGTACTTC. Translating gives CSVDSRSLKETQYF.

This clonotype was detected a few times. This sequence joins TRBV9 and TRBJ2-1; D not certain. Germline V gives CDR1 SGDLS, CDR2 YYNGEE. The CDR3 sequence is 14 residues long. V dropped 0 bases and J dropped 0 bases, with 4 bases sitting between them. As DNA, the CDR3 is TGTGCCAGCAGCGTAGAATACTCCTACAATGAGCAGTTCTTC. Protein product: CASSVEYSYNEQFF.

This clonotype was observed at least ten times. V and J are TRBV2 and TRBJ2-7, with 10 nucleotides matching TRBD1. This CDR3 has 14 residues. Per germline, CDR1 SNHLY and CDR2 FYNNEI. The V segment lost 8 bases and the J segment 1 base; nucleotides outside the gene matches: 5. CDR3 nucleotides: TGTGCCAGCCTTCCGGGACAGGGGTCCTACGAGCAGTACTTC. Its protein product is CASLPGQGSYEQYF.

In this sample, this clonotype turned up a few times. This chain links TRBV28 with TRBJ2-7; 12 bases map to TRBD2. The CDR3 runs to 13 residues. Germline V CDR1 and CDR2: MDHEN, SYDVKM. Losses at the gene ends were 7 bases for V and 4 bases for J; bases not matched to a gene: 2. For the CDR3, the DNA is TGTGCCAGCATCCTAGCGGGAGGGTACGAGCAGTACTTC. Translated: CASILAGGYEQYF.

This clonotype was counted between two and nine times. The genes are TRBV28 and TRBJ2-7; TRBD1 aligns across 7 bases. V dropped 7 bases and J dropped 4; count of bases not matched to a gene: 1. The CDR3 has 11 amino acids. Germline assignment: CDR1 MDHEN and CDR2 SYDVKM. The CDR3 DNA sequence: TGTGCCAGCAAGGGGGCTTACGAGCAGTACTTC. This gives the protein CASKGAYEQYF.

The V call is TRBV19, the J call TRBJ1-1; 7 bases map to TRBD1. Germline CDR1 and CDR2: LNHDA and SQIVND (reference sequence). The CDR3 covers 14 residues. The V and J ends lost 5 bases and 1 base, in that order; junction bases with no gene match: 4. CDR3 DNA sequence: TGTGCCAGTAGTCTCGGACAGGCGAACACTGAAGCTTTCTTT. It yields the protein CASSLGQANTEAFF.

This clonotype was recorded at least ten times. J is TRBJ2-7 and V is TRBV20-1; 13 bases match TRBD2. The germline V gene has CDR1 DFQATT and CDR2 SNEGSKA (reference sequence). This CDR3 is built from 14 residues. V lost 3 bases, J lost 6 bases, and 5 bases stayed unmatched. The CDR3 bases are TGCAGTGCTAGTCGACTAGCGGGAGGATTCGAGCAGTACTTC. Protein product: CSASRLAGGFEQYF.

The table lists this clonotype with many counts. The chain joins TRBV12-3 or TRBV12-4 to TRBJ1-5, with 7 bases that match TRBD1. The trim removed 4 bases at V and 1 base at J, leaving 4 bases unmatched. This CDR3 contains 15 residues. CDR3 nucleotide sequence: TGTGCCAGCAGTTCCCAGACAGGGAGCAATCAGCCCCAGCATTTT. Encoded protein: CASSSQTGSNQPQHF.

This clonotype was seen ten or more times. V gene TRBV7-2 combines with J gene TRBJ1-1; D may be TRBD1 (5 bases). Between the trimmed V and J ends, which lost 5 bases and 10 bases, there was a span of 17 bases. The CDR3 has 13 amino acids. CDR1 is SGHTA and CDR2 is FQGNSA in the germline V gene. CDR3 sequence (DNA): TGTGCCAGCAGCCCCCAGCGGGGGAGGGTAGCTTTCTTT. Protein: CASSPQRGRVAFF.

The chain uses TRBV30 and TRBJ2-3; 11 bases match TRBD2. The germline V gene encodes CDR1 GTSNPN and CDR2 SVGIG (reference sequence). V shed 3 bases and J 6 bases; nucleotides not matched to a gene: 5. The CDR3 is 14 amino acids. This CDR3 is CAWRTSGTRDTQYF. The CDR3 DNA sequence: TGTGCCTGGAGGACTAGCGGGACCCGGGATACGCAGTATTTT.

This clonotype was found a few times. This chain links TRBV13 with TRBJ2-5; D unclear. Trimming cost V 9 bases and J 4 bases, with 18 bases left between them. This CDR3 is built from 14 residues. Looked up from germline, CDR1 is PRHDT and CDR2 is FYEKMQ (reference sequence). The CDR3 region has the DNA TGTGCCAGTCAGGCTGGACCTAGGTCAGAGACCCAGTACTTC. Residues: CASQAGPRSETQYF.

This clonotype was observed at least ten times. The rearrangement uses TRBV5-1 and TRBJ1-2, with 7 nucleotides matching TRBD1. V lost 4 bases, J lost 5 bases, and 5 bases stayed unmatched. This CDR3 has 13 residues. CDR1 and CDR2 from the germline V gene are SGHRS and YFSETQ. The CDR3 DNA follows: TGCGCCAGCAGCCTAGGGGGCGCGTATGGCTACACCTTC. It yields the protein CASSLGGAYGYTF.

This clonotype was detected many times. The chain recombines TRBV11-3 with TRBJ2-5; 9 positions agree with TRBD1. Germline-derived CDR1 and CDR2 are SGHNT and YENEEA. V dropped 5 bases and J dropped 2; count of bases not matched to a gene: 9. The CDR3 is 16 residues long. CDR3 bases: TGTGCCAGCAGCAAAGGGACAGGGAGTAGACAAGAGACCCAGTACTTC. Its translation: CASSKGTGSRQETQYF.

This sequence joins TRBV6-4 and TRBJ2-1; 10 bases are shared with TRBD2. The CDR3 is 15 residues long. Germline V gene data show CDR1 as MRHNA and CDR2 as SNTAGT. Trimming at V came to 5 bases and at J to 4 bases, leaving 5 bases not matched to a gene. CDR3 amino acids: CASSPSSGGYNEQFF. CDR3 sequence (DNA): TGTGCCAGCAGTCCGTCTAGCGGGGGTTACAATGAGCAGTTCTTC.

This clonotype was seen more than once but under ten times. This rearrangement joins TRBV10-3 to TRBJ2-1; 11 nucleotides match TRBD1. The CDR3 runs to 14 residues. Germline V gives CDR1 ENHRY, CDR2 SYGVKD. The ends lost 10 bases at V and 6 bases at J; junction bases unmatched: 8. In nucleotides, the CDR3 is TGTGCCACGAGGACAGGGGGCCACGCCAATGAGCAGTTCTTC. Protein sequence: CATRTGGHANEQFF.